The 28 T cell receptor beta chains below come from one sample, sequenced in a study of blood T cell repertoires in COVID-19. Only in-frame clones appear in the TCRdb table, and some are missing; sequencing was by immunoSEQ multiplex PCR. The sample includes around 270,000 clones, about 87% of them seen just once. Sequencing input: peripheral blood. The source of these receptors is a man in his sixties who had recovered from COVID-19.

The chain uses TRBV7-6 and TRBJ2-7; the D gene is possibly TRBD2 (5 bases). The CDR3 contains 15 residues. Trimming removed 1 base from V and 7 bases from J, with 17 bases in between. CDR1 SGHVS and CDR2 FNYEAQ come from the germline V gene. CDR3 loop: CASSLGLEGPREQYF. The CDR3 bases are TGTGCCAGCAGCTTAGGCCTCGAGGGCCCCCGGGAGCAGTACTTC.

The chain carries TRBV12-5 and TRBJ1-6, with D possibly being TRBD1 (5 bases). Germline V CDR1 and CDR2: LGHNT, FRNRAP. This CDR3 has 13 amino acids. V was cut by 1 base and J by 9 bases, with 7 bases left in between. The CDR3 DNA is TGTGCTAGTGGTTTGGGGACACCTTCACCCCTCCACTTT. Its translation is CASGLGTPSPLHF.

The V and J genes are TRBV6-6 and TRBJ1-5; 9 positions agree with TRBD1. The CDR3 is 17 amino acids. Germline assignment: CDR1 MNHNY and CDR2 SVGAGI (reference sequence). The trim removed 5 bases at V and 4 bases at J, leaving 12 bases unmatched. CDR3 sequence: CASSRMGTGSLNQPQHF. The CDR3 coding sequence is TGTGCCAGCAGTCGAATGGGGACAGGGTCCTTGAATCAGCCCCAGCATTTT.

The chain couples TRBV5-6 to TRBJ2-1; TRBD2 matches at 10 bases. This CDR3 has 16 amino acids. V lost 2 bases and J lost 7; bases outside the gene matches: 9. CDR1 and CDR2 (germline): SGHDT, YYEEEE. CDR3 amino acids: CASSFIERGGKNEQFF. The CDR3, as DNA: TGTGCCAGCAGCTTTATTGAGCGGGGGGGCAAAAATGAGCAGTTCTTC. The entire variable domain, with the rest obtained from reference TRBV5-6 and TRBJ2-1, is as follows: DAGVTQSPTHLIKTRGQQVTLRCSPKSGHDTVSWYQQALGQGPQFIFQYYEEEERQRGNFPDRFSGHQFPNYSSELNVNALLLGDSALYLCASSFIERGGKNEQFFGPGTRLTVL.

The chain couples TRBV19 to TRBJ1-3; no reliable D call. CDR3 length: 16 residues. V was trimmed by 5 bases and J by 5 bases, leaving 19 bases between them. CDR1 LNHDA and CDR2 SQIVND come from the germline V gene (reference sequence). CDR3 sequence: CASSPDGPRDRNTIYF. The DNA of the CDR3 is TGTGCCAGTAGTCCTGATGGGCCGCGAGATAGAAACACCATATATTTT.

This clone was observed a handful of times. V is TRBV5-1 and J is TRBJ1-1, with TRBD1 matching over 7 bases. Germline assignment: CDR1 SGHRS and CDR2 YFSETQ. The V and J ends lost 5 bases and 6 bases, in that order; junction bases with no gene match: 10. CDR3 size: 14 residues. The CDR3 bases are TGCGCCAGCAGTCCTTCGAAGGGGGCCTCTGAAGCTTTCTTT. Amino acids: CASSPSKGASEAFF.

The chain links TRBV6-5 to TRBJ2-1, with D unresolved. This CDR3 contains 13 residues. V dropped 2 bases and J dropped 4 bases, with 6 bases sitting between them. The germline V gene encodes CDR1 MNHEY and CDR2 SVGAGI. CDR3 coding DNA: TGTGCCAGCAGTTACCTAGGTTACAATGAGCAGTTCTTC. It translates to CASSYLGYNEQFF.

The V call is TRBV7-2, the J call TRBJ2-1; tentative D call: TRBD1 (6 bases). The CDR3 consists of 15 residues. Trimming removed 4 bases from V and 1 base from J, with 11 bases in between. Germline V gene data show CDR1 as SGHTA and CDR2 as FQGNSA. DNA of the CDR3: TGTGCCAGCAGCTCACAGGGCAGTTCCTACAATGAGCAGTTCTTC. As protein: CASSSQGSSYNEQFF.

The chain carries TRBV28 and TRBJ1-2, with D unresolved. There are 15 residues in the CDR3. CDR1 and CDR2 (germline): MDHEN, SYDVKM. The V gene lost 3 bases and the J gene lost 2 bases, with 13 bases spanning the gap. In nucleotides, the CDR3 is TGTGCCAGCAGTTTTTTTTACAGAATGAACTATGGCTACACCTTC. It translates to CASSFFYRMNYGYTF.

The CDR3: CASSLVTNYGYTF. In DNA, the CDR3 is TGTGCCAGCAGCTTAGTCACTAACTATGGCTACACCTTC. The chain couples TRBV7-9 to TRBJ1-2; D call uncertain. The CDR3 is 13 residues long. V was trimmed by 1 base and J by 0 bases, leaving 3 bases between them. Germline V gene lookup returns CDR1 SEHNR and CDR2 FQNEAQ (reference sequence).

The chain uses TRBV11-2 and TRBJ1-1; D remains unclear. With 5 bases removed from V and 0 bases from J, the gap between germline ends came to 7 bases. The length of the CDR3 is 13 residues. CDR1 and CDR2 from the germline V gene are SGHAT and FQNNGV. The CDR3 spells CASSPMLNTEAFF. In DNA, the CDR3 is TGTGCCAGCAGCCCTATGTTGAACACTGAAGCTTTCTTT.

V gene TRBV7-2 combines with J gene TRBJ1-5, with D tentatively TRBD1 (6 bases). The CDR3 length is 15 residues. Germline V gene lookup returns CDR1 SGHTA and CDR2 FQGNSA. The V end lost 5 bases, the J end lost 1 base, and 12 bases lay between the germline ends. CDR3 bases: TGTGCCAGCAGCCCGGCGGGGGCCAGCAATCAGCCCCAGCATTTT. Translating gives CASSPAGASNQPQHF.

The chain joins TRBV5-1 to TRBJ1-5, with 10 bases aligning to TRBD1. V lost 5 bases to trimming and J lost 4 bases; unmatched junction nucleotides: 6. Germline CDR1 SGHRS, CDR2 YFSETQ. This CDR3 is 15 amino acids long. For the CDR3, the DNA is TGCGCCAGCAGTCCCGGGACAGGGGTTAATCAGCCCCAGCATTTT. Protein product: CASSPGTGVNQPQHF.

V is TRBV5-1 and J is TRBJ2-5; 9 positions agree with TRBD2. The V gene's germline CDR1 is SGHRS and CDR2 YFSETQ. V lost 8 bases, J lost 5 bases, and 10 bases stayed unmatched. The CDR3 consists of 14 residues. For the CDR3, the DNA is TGCGCCAGTAAGGCGGGGGGGTCCCGGGAGACCCAGTACTTC. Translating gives CASKAGGSRETQYF.

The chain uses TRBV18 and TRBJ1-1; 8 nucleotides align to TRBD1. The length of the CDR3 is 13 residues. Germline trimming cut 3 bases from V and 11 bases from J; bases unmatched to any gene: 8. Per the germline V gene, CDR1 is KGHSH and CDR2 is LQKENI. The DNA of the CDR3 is TGTGCCAGCTCACCCACGACAGGGGTGGGGGCTTTCTTT. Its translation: CASSPTTGVGAFF. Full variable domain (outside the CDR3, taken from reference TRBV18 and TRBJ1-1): NAGVMQNPRHLVRRRGQEARLRCSPMKGHSHVYWYRQLPEEGLKFMVYLQKENIIDESGMPKERFSAEFPKEGPSILRIQQVVRGDSAAYFCASSPTTGVGAFFGQGTRLTVV.

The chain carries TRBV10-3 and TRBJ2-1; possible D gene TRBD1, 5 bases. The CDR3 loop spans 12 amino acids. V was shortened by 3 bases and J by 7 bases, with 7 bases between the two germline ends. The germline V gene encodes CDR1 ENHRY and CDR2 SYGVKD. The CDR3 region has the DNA TGTGCCATCAGTGACTGGACAAATGAGCAGTTCTTC. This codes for CAISDWTNEQFF.

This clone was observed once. The CDR3 DNA follows: TGTGCCAGCAGATATACCTCGGCAGATACGCAGTATTTT. Protein product: CASRYTSADTQYF. The rearrangement links TRBV7-2 to TRBJ2-3; no reliable D call. V lost 6 bases and J 4 bases, leaving 11 bases between the germline ends. The CDR3 has 13 amino acids. Germline CDR1 SGHTA, CDR2 FQGNSA.

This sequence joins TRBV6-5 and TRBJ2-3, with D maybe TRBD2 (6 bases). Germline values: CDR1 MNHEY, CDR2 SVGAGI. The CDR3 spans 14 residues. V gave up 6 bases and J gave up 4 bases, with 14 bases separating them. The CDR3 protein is CASSRRDAADTQYF. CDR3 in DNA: TGTGCCAGCAGCCGGAGGGACGCAGCAGATACGCAGTATTTT.

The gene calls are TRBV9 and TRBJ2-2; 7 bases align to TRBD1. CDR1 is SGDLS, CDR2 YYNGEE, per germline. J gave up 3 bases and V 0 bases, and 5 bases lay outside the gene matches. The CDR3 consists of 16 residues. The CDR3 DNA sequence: TGTGCCAGCAGCGTAGAGGGACAGCGATACACCGGGGAGCTGTTTTTT. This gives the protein CASSVEGQRYTGELFF.

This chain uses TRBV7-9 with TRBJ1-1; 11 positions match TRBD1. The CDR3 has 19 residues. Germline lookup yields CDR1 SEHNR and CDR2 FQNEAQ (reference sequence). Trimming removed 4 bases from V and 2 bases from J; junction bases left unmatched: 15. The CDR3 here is CASSSTIGTGGLKNTEAFF. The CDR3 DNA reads TGTGCCAGCAGCTCCACGATCGGGACAGGGGGACTTAAAAACACTGAAGCTTTCTTT.

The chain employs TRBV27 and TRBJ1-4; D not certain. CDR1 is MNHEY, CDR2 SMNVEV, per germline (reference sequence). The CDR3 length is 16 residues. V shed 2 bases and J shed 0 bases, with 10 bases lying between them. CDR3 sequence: CASSLGRTSTNEKLFF. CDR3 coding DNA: TGTGCCAGCAGTTTAGGGAGGACTTCAACTAATGAAAAACTGTTTTTT.

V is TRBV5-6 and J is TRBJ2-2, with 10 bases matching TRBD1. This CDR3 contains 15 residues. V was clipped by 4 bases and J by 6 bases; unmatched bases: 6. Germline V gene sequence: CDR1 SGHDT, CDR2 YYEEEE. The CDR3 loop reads CASSRDRGWAGELFF. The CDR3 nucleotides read TGTGCCAGCAGCCGGGACAGGGGATGGGCCGGGGAGCTGTTTTTT.

The CDR3 sequence: CASKGALSTDTQYF. In nucleotides, the CDR3 is TGTGCCAGCAAGGGGGCGCTAAGCACAGATACGCAGTATTTT. The V and J genes are TRBV14 and TRBJ2-3; 7 bases are a match to TRBD1. The germline V gene encodes CDR1 SGHDN and CDR2 FVKESK. The ends lost 7 bases at V and 0 bases at J; junction bases unmatched: 4. The CDR3 contains 14 residues.

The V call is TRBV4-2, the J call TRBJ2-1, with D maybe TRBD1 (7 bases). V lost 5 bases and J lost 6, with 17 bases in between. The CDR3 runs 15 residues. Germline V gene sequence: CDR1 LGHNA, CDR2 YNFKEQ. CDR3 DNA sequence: TGTGCCAGCAGCACAAATCAGGGGGGAGGCAATGAGCAGTTCTTC. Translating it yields CASSTNQGGGNEQFF.

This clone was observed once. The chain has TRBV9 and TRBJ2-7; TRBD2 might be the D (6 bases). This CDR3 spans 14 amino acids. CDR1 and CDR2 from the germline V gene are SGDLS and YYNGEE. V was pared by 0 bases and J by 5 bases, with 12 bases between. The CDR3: CASSVEGRGDEQYF. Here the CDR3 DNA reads TGTGCCAGCAGCGTAGAAGGGCGCGGGGACGAGCAGTACTTC.

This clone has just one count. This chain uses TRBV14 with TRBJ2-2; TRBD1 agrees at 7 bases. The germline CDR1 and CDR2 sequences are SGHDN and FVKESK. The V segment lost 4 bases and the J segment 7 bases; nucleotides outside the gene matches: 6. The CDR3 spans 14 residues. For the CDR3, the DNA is TGTGCCAGCAGCCCGCTACAGGGGATCGGGGAGCTGTTTTTT. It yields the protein CASSPLQGIGELFF.

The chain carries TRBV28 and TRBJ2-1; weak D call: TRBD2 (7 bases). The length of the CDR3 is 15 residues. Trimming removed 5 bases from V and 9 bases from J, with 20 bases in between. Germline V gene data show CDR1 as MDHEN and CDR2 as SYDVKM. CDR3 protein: CASSRFSGGHGEQFF. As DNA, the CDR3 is TGTGCCAGCAGTCGTTTTTCGGGGGGCCACGGTGAGCAGTTCTTC. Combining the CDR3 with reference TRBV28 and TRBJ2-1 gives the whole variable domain DVKVTQSSRYLVKRTGEKVFLECVQDMDHENMFWYRQDPGLGLRLIYFSYDVKMKEKGDIPEGYSVSREKKERFSLILESASTNQTSMYLCASSRFSGGHGEQFFGPGTRLTVL.

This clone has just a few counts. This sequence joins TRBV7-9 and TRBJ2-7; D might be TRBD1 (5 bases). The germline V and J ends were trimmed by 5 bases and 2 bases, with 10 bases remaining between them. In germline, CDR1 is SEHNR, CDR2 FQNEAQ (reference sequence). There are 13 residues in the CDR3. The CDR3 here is CASSRTGPYEQYF. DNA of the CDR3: TGTGCCAGCAGCCGTACAGGTCCCTACGAGCAGTACTTC.